This T cell receptor beta chain was obtained from a study of tumor-infiltrating lymphocytes in oesophageal squamous cell carcinoma. This CDR3 is 13 amino acids long. Per germline, CDR1 SGHVS and CDR2 FQNEAQ. Each CDR3 protein gets one entry after TCRdb re-called the PCR reads with MiXCR. The table records approximately 15,000 distinct CDR3 sequences, more than 50% of them present only once. The rearrangement joins TRBV7-8 to TRBJ2-3; weak D call: TRBD2 (6 bases). The J call is doubtful: the DNA matches TRBJ2-7 better. The receptor comes from a male donor with esophageal squamous cell carcinoma. The specimen sequenced was esophageal tumor tissue. In DNA, the CDR3 is TGTGCCAGCAGCTTAGCGCGGGATGGCGAGCAGTACTTC. Protein product: CASSLARDGEQYF.